This entry lists 21 T cell receptor beta chains sequenced from one sample in a study of CXCR3-negative and CXCR3-positive naive CD8 T cells. In preparing the TRB cDNA libraries, 5' RACE with UMI labels was used. TCRdb reworked the 5' RACE reads into one entry per CDR3 protein, no DNA. In total, the table holds fewer than 55,000 distinct CDR3 sequences. The sequenced material came from naive CXCR3- CD8+ T cells from blood. Subset given: CD45RO-CCR7+CD27+CD95- naive CD8+ T cells lacking CXCR3 (TNR3-). Receptors were obtained from a human donor in good health. Some clones in this sample may be carry-over from other donors' samples.

The CDR3 sequence: CASSQTSRTDQETQYF. The chain couples TRBV14 to TRBJ2-5; the D call from TCRdb, TRBD2, cannot be confirmed without DNA. Germline V gene data show CDR1 as SGHDN and CDR2 as FVKESK. The CDR3 covers 16 residues.

The chain links TRBV11-3 to TRBJ2-1; TCRdb reports TRBD2, a call that lacks DNA to check it against. The V gene's germline CDR1 is SGHNT and CDR2 YENEEA. There are 16 residues in the CDR3. The CDR3 loop is CASSPTSGETYNEQFF.

The chain joins TRBV12-3 or TRBV12-4 to TRBJ2-1; TCRdb lists TRBD1, though no DNA is available to test this call. The CDR3 covers 15 residues. This CDR3 reads CASSLRLAGHNEQFF.

The V call is TRBV10-3, the J call TRBJ2-1; TCRdb names TRBD1, which stays unverified in the absence of DNA. The CDR3 extends over 14 amino acids. CDR1 and CDR2 (germline): ENHRY, SYGVKD. CDR3: CAISVGTNNNEQFF.

The rearrangement uses TRBV4-3 and TRBJ1-5. The CDR3 loop spans 17 amino acids. Germline lookup yields CDR1 LGHNA and CDR2 YSLEER. The CDR3 is CASSQIRGPVENQPQHF.

This chain connects TRBV12-3 or TRBV12-4 to TRBJ1-4; TCRdb proposes TRBD1, but this gene call is untestable without DNA. The CDR3 length is 16 residues. The CDR3 loop is CASSLVGQLSNEKLFF.

The gene calls are TRBV20-1 and TRBJ1-5; no DNA is available, so the TRBD1 call from TCRdb remains unchecked. CDR1 DFQATT and CDR2 SNEGSKA come from the germline V gene (reference sequence). The CDR3 sequence is 14 residues long. The CDR3 loop reads CSARSPTENQPQHF.

J is TRBJ2-1 and V is TRBV29-1; TCRdb's D call, TRBD1, is unchecked because there is no DNA. The CDR3 runs 13 residues. Germline lookup yields CDR1 SQVTM and CDR2 ANQGSEA. The CDR3 here is CSVEKGQVNEQFF.

The chain carries TRBV6-4 and TRBJ2-5; absent DNA, TCRdb's TRBD2 call cannot be checked. CDR3 length equals 13 residues. CDR1 is MRHNA and CDR2 is SNTAGT in the germline V gene. The CDR3 loop is CASSAGTEETQYF.

This sequence joins TRBV19 and TRBJ1-5; absent DNA, TCRdb's TRBD1 call cannot be checked. This CDR3 is 14 amino acids long. Germline CDR1 and CDR2: LNHDA and SQIVND (reference sequence). CDR3: CASSIPGPHQPQHF.

The rearrangement uses TRBV7-9 and TRBJ2-7. The germline CDR1 and CDR2 sequences are SEHNR and FQNEAQ (reference sequence). The CDR3 totals 15 residues. CDR3 amino acids: CASSSPTSEIYEQYF.

This chain uses TRBV11-2 with TRBJ1-1. Per the germline V gene, CDR1 is SGHAT and CDR2 is FQNNGV. The length of the CDR3 is 14 residues. The CDR3 here is CASSLSGVNTEAFF.

The rearrangement uses TRBV5-6 and TRBJ2-7; TCRdb proposes TRBD1, but this gene call is untestable without DNA. The CDR3 covers 13 residues. Germline CDR1 and CDR2: SGHDT and YYEEEE. The CDR3 loop reads CASSFGRGVEQYF.

The chain's CDR3 is CASSNGPYEQYF. The chain links TRBV6-6 to TRBJ2-7. The CDR3 runs to 12 residues. The germline CDR1 and CDR2 sequences are MNHNY and SVGAGI (reference sequence).

The CDR3 region is CASRPASAQNEQFF. This chain connects TRBV7-9 to TRBJ2-1. Germline V gene lookup returns CDR1 SEHNR and CDR2 FQNEAQ (reference sequence). CDR3 size: 14 residues.

The V call is TRBV29-1, the J call TRBJ2-7; TCRdb lists TRBD1, though no DNA is available to test this call. CDR3 length equals 14 residues. Germline V gene lookup returns CDR1 SQVTM and CDR2 ANQGSEA. CDR3: CSVEVGGNSLRAYF.

Its frequency marks this clonotype as medium-sized. This chain connects TRBV5-4 to TRBJ2-4; TCRdb's D gene call, TRBD1, goes unchecked for lack of DNA. The CDR3 is 11 amino acids. The V gene's germline CDR1 is SGHNT and CDR2 YYREEE (reference sequence). The CDR3 sequence: CASSFGGGEYF.

The chain combines TRBV7-9 with TRBJ1-2; the D call from TCRdb, TRBD1, cannot be confirmed without DNA. Germline values: CDR1 SEHNR, CDR2 FQNEAQ (reference sequence). The CDR3 has 13 amino acids. The CDR3 here is CASSLFAPYGYTF.

The chain has TRBV2 and TRBJ2-1; checking the TCRdb D call of TRBD2 is not possible without DNA. CDR1 and CDR2 from the germline V gene are SNHLY and FYNNEI. CDR3 length equals 16 residues. CDR3 in amino acids: CASRPGDAGKGQPLFF.

V is TRBV27 and J is TRBJ1-4. In germline, CDR1 is MNHEY, CDR2 SMNVEV (reference sequence). The CDR3 length is 13 residues. The CDR3 sequence: CASSLSSSGKLFF.

V usage is TRBV30 and J usage is TRBJ2-1. The length of the CDR3 is 14 residues. Per germline, CDR1 GTSNPN and CDR2 SVGIG (reference sequence). CDR3 region: CAWSGPRNYNEQFF.